Listed below are T cell receptor beta chains from one sample, sequenced in a study of blood T cell repertoires in COVID-19. The assay was immunoSEQ multiplex PCR, and TCRdb's table has in-frame clones only and misses some. The table lists tens of thousands of clones, 90% of them singletons. The sequencing input was peripheral blood. These receptors were obtained from a middle-aged man with acute or convalescent COVID-19. Each CDR3 is given with its conserved first and last residue. The D gene is left open where the match is weak. For some rows the clone size is stated as once, few or many, or as a class when expanded; others skip it.

v_gene,d_gene,j_gene,abundance,CDR3aa,CDR3nt
TRBV6-5,.,TRBJ2-1,.,CASSREGNEQFF,TGTGCCAGCAGTCGGGAAGGGAATGAGCAGTTCTTC
TRBV5-6,TRBD1,TRBJ2-7,.,CASSLLGTGSTEQYF,TGTGCCAGCAGCTTGTTAGGGACAGGGTCGACCGAGCAGTACTTC
TRBV4-2,.,TRBJ2-2,.,CASSQDTSGRTSVGELFF,TGTGCCAGCAGCCAAGATACGAGCGGCAGAACCTCCGTCGGGGAGCTGTTTTTT
TRBV25-1,TRBD2,TRBJ2-3,.,CASRLSGVGPDTQYF,TGTGCCAGCAGACTTAGCGGGGTGGGTCCAGATACGCAGTATTTT
TRBV11-2,.,TRBJ1-6,.,CASSLANNSPLHF,TGTGCCAGCAGCTTAGCTAATAATTCACCCCTCCACTTT
TRBV10-3,TRBD1,TRBJ1-3,few,CAISEWDRGSGNTIYF,TGTGCCATCAGTGAGTGGGACAGGGGATCTGGAAACACCATATATTTT
TRBV11-2,.,TRBJ2-3,.,CASSPQIVASLHQDTQYF,TGTGCCAGCAGCCCTCAGATTGTGGCTAGCCTGCATCAAGATACGCAGTATTTT
TRBV27,.,TRBJ2-3,.,CASSLSGGLGDTQYF,TGTGCCAGCAGTTTAAGTGGGGGGTTAGGAGATACGCAGTATTTT
TRBV14,TRBD1,TRBJ1-1,.,CASSQEETGCTEAFF,TGTGCCAGCAGCCAAGAGGAGACAGGGTGCACTGAAGCTTTCTTT
TRBV6-6,TRBD1,TRBJ1-3,once,CASSYSTGVTGNTIYF,TGTGCCAGCAGTTACTCGACAGGGGTCACTGGAAACACCATATATTTT
TRBV6-5,.,TRBJ2-5,.,CASRSSGTQYF,TGTGCCAGCAGGTCATCGGGGACCCAGTACTTC
TRBV7-2,TRBD1,TRBJ1-2,.,CASSWKMTGNGYTF,TGTGCCAGCAGCTGGAAAATGACAGGGAATGGCTACACCTTC
TRBV24-1,.,TRBJ2-3,.,CATSDEADSSDTQYF,TGTGCCACCAGTGATGAAGCGGACTCATCAGATACGCAGTATTTT
TRBV27,TRBD1,TRBJ1-2,.,CASSLGQGYYGYTF,TGTGCCAGCAGTTTGGGACAGGGATACTATGGCTACACCTTC
TRBV5-4,TRBD1,TRBJ1-2,.,CASTLDRGYGYTF,TGTGCCAGCACCCTAGACAGGGGCTACGGCTACACCTTC
TRBV6-2/TRBV6-3,.,TRBJ1-5,.,CASSYSRAAFNQPQHF,TGTGCCAGCAGTTACTCGAGGGCAGCGTTCAATCAGCCCCAGCATTTT
TRBV19,.,TRBJ1-5,.,CASSPGGNQPQHF,TGTGCCAGTAGCCCGGGAGGTAATCAGCCCCAGCATTTT
TRBV18,.,TRBJ2-4,.,CASSPRQGLAKNIQYF,TGTGCCAGCTCACCAAGACAGGGACTAGCCAAAAACATTCAGTACTTC
TRBV4-1,TRBD2,TRBJ2-3,.,CASSLQLASTDTQYF,TGCGCCAGCAGCCTGCAACTAGCGAGCACAGATACGCAGTATTTT
TRBV19,.,TRBJ2-5,.,CASSDRDSPRETQYF,TGTGCCAGTAGTGACCGGGACTCCCCGCGAGAGACCCAGTACTTC
TRBV5-6,.,TRBJ2-1,once,CASIHSGRTEQFF,TGTGCCAGCATCCACAGTGGGAGGACTGAGCAGTTCTTC
TRBV5-1,.,TRBJ2-2,.,CASSLQPGQNTGELFF,TGCGCCAGCAGCCTGCAGCCGGGACAGAACACCGGGGAGCTGTTTTTT
TRBV24-1,.,TRBJ2-2,.,CATSDPRYTGELFF,TGTGCCACCAGTGACCCGCGTTATACCGGGGAGCTGTTTTTT
TRBV19,TRBD1,TRBJ1-2,once,CASRLPGRGNYGYTF,TGTGCCAGTCGACTACCCGGCAGGGGGAACTATGGCTACACCTTC
TRBV19,.,TRBJ1-3,.,CASSVREPSGNTIYF,TGTGCCAGTAGCGTCCGAGAACCCTCTGGAAACACCATATATTTT
TRBV6-5,TRBD1,TRBJ2-5,once,CASSSDRALGTQYF,TGTGCCAGCAGTTCGGACAGGGCTTTAGGGACCCAGTACTTC
TRBV6-2/TRBV6-3,TRBD1,TRBJ1-1,.,CASSYSPGQGNMNTEAFF,TGTGCCAGCAGTTACTCGCCGGGACAGGGAAATATGAACACTGAAGCTTTCTTT
TRBV7-6,TRBD2,TRBJ2-3,few,CASSGLAGVPADTQYF,TGTGCCAGCAGCGGGCTAGCGGGAGTTCCCGCAGATACGCAGTATTTT
TRBV19,TRBD1,TRBJ2-6,.,CASGTGYSGANVLTF,TGTGCCAGCGGGACAGGATACTCTGGGGCCAACGTCCTGACTTTC
TRBV19,TRBD2,TRBJ2-7,.,CASSMDSRGGSYEQYF,TGTGCCAGTAGTATGGATTCGCGGGGAGGGTCCTACGAGCAGTACTTC
TRBV6-5,.,TRBJ1-1,once,CASNPAGLRTEAFF,TGTGCCAGCAACCCCGCAGGGCTGAGGACTGAAGCTTTCTTT
TRBV6-4,.,TRBJ1-2,.,CASSDSGRGGIYGYTF,TGTGCCAGCAGTGACTCGGGCAGGGGCGGTATCTATGGCTACACCTTC
TRBV5-1,TRBD1,TRBJ1-2,.,CASSLETGQGYGYTF,TGCGCCAGCAGCTTGGAGACGGGACAGGGGTATGGCTACACCTTC
TRBV24-1,.,TRBJ1-5,.,CATPPGNNQPQHF,TGTGCCACCCCTCCAGGGAACAATCAGCCCCAGCATTTT
TRBV5-5,TRBD2,TRBJ2-5,.,CASSLLGGQETQYF,TGTGCCAGCAGCTTGTTGGGGGGGCAAGAGACCCAGTACTTC
TRBV19,.,TRBJ1-6,.,CASRLGTGLSPLHF,TGTGCCAGTAGGCTTGGTACAGGGCTCTCACCCCTCCACTTT
TRBV19,.,TRBJ1-5,few,CASSSQTGINQPQHF,TGTGCCAGTAGCTCACAGACAGGAATCAATCAGCCCCAGCATTTT
TRBV11-2,TRBD1,TRBJ1-2,.,CASSSGQGGAYGYTF,TGTGCCAGCAGCTCGGGACAGGGAGGTGCCTATGGCTACACCTTC
TRBV18,TRBD2,TRBJ2-2,.,CASSRGLAGVVTGELFF,TGTGCCAGCTCACGGGGACTAGCGGGAGTAGTGACCGGGGAGCTGTTTTTT
TRBV18,TRBD1,TRBJ2-7,.,CASSSDRGGGDEQYF,TGTGCCAGCTCATCTGACAGGGGGGGAGGAGACGAGCAGTACTTC
TRBV27,TRBD2,TRBJ2-1,once,CASSLLADFYNEQFF,TGTGCCAGCAGTTTACTAGCGGACTTTTACAATGAGCAGTTCTTC
TRBV12-3/TRBV12-4,.,TRBJ1-1,.,CASSSLYTEAFF,TGTGCCAGCAGTTCGCTATACACTGAAGCTTTCTTT
TRBV6-2/TRBV6-3,.,TRBJ1-4,.,CASSDPVAGLFF,TGTGCCAGCAGTGACCCCGTAGCCGGGCTGTTTTTT
TRBV6-5,TRBD1,TRBJ2-3,.,CASSRTGNTDTQYF,TGTGCCAGCAGTCGGACAGGGAACACAGATACGCAGTATTTT
TRBV3-1/TRBV3-2,.,TRBJ1-5,.,CASSQTPGGFRQPQHF,TGTGCCAGCAGCCAAACCCCCGGAGGATTCCGTCAGCCCCAGCATTTT
TRBV24-1,.,TRBJ1-1,.,CATSDLGKNTEAFF,TGTGCCACCAGTGATCTGGGCAAGAACACTGAAGCTTTCTTT
TRBV6-1,.,TRBJ2-3,.,CASSERTVLTDTQYF,TGTGCCAGCAGTGAGAGGACAGTGTTGACAGATACGCAGTATTTT
TRBV10-2,TRBD2,TRBJ2-2,.,CASSDPAGGTGELFF,TGCGCCAGCAGTGACCCAGCGGGGGGGACCGGGGAGCTGTTTTTT
TRBV29-1,TRBD2,TRBJ2-7,.,CSVGAGVEQYF,TGCAGCGTTGGGGCGGGAGTTGAGCAGTACTTC
TRBV18,.,TRBJ1-5,.,CASSPPGGVQHF,TGTGCCAGCTCACCACCGGGGGGGGTGCAGCATTTT
TRBV27,TRBD2,TRBJ2-2,.,CASSLRGTSGHTGELFF,TGTGCCAGCAGTTTGCGGGGAACTAGCGGACACACCGGGGAGCTGTTTTTT
TRBV5-1,.,TRBJ1-1,.,CASRAPEGVNTEAFF,TGCGCCAGCAGGGCCCCCGAGGGGGTTAACACTGAAGCTTTCTTT